This note documents a single T cell receptor (beta chain) sequence. This entry belongs to a study of T cell repertoires in ileal Crohn's disease. Assay used: immunoSEQ multiplex PCR; TCRdb lists only in-frame clones, some missing. The sample shows under 7,000 clones, nearly 97% of them seen only once. Germline CDR1 SGHTA, CDR2 FQGNSA. V was cut by 0 bases and J by 0 bases, with 8 bases left in between. The length of the CDR3 is 15 residues. The sample taken for sequencing was ileal tissue. The TCR originated in an adult with Crohn's disease. The V call is TRBV7-2, the J call TRBJ1-2, with D uncertain. The CDR3: CASSLAFSANYGYTF. Written as DNA, the CDR3 is TGTGCCAGCAGCTTAGCGTTCAGCGCTAACTATGGCTACACCTTC.